This entry concerns a single T cell receptor (beta chain). What antigen it recognizes has not been identified. Qualities for individual bases were not recorded, and no much larger clone is one base off. TCRbeta CDR3 regions were amplified from genomic DNA by means of the immunoSEQ Assay, a bias-controlled multiplex PCR. The original pipeline was this. Within the assay, amplification of reference gene primers was used to estimate how many nucleated cells each sample contained. Sequence reads were collapsed and filtered to measure the absolute abundance of every unique TCRbeta CDR3 rearrangement. For each sample, productive Simpson clonality was calculated as the square root of Simpson's diversity index across productive rearrangements. What TCRdb holds here is the immuneACCESS table cut down to in-frame rearrangements. Part of the clones is not present; checked against another copy, under half of the missing clones reflect an unresolved V gene, and the others are unexplained. The V and J calls and clone size are taken from that table; D and trimming were inferred from the DNA. This sample holds some 250,000 clones; approximately 85% were observed only once. The ten largest make up 10% to 15% of the sample.

The collaborating institutions used their own protocols to collect whole blood in K2EDTA tubes. For TCRbeta analysis, collaborators shipped samples as frozen whole blood, isolated PBMCs, or DNA extracted from either of those sample types. This sample was included in a study of blood T cell repertoires in COVID-19 (dated by TCRdb to 2020 to 2021). With respect to the entire study: Collaborator samples came from the United States, Italy and Spain and covered acute and convalescent phases of COVID-19. The repertoires were released in a freely available public database meant as a resource for research on the immune response to SARS-CoV-2. Where available, HLA class I and class II types were taken from metadata supplied by the sample provider and were not determined by assay-based typing. A de-identified subject ID, COVID-19 status, age in years and sex were almost always included in the sample metadata. Subjects who had been exposed to COVID-19, were actively infected with it, or had recovered from it provided the deeply sampled blood TCRbeta repertoires that made up the dataset. The prospective study material was composed of cDNA or gDNA derived from T cells, B-cell-depleted T cells, or PBMCs. Samples were obtained from the ongoing ImmuneRACE study (first 160 participants) and from some 1,300 subjects provided by 6 global collaborators. Overall results and qualifications from the work: How much clinical and demographic metadata was included differed by source and by participant, and the metadata was provided uncurated.

V and J are truncated by 0 bases and 3 bases respectively, leaving an intervening sequence of 12 bases. CDR1 and CDR2, looked up from the germline V gene, are KGHSH and LQKENI. From its cysteine to its phenylalanine, the CDR3 spans 16 amino acids. The kept DNA is CDR3 alone, 48 bases in frame from the first base. The source is an elderly man with acute or convalescent COVID-19. The sample comprised peripheral blood. The chain links TRBV18 with TRBJ1-5; D gene: possibly TRBD1, on 6 matching bases. The DNA sequence is given as TGTGCCAGCTCACCACCCATGGGACAAATCAATCAGCCCCAGCATTTT. Translated, this is CASSPPMGQINQPQHF. The CDR3 plus the reference TRBV18 and TRBJ1-5 genes for the other parts give the full variable domain: NAGVMQNPRHLVRRRGQEARLRCSPMKGHSHVYWYRQLPEEGLKFMVYLQKENIIDESGMPKERFSAEFPKEGPSILRIQQVVRGDSAAYFCASSPPMGQINQPQHFGDGTRLSIL.